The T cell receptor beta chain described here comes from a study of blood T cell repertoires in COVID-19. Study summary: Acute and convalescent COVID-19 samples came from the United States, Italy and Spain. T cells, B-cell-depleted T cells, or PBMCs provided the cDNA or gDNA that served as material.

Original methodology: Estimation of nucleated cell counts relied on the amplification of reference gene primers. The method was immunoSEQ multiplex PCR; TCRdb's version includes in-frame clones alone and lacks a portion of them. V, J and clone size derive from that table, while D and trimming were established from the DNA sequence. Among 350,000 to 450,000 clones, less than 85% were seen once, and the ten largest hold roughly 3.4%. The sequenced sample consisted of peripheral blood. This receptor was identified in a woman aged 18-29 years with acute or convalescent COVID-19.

The CDR3: CASSLPGTRLLYF. The CDR3 region has the DNA TGTGCCAGTAGTCTCCCGGGGACTAGGCTCTTGTATTTT. This chain joins TRBV19 and TRBJ2-3; 8 bases agree with TRBD2. Per germline, CDR1 LNHDA and CDR2 SQIVND (reference sequence). The CDR3 is 13 residues long. V was clipped by 5 bases and J by 14 bases; unmatched bases: 12.